What follows is one TCR beta chain and its context. The data derive from a study of blood T cell repertoires in COVID-19. Overall study: There were acute and convalescent COVID-19 samples, and they came from the United States, Italy and Spain. PBMCs, B-cell-depleted T cells, or T cells provided the cDNA or gDNA that made up the material.

The V end was cut by 2 bases, the J end by 4 bases, with 12 bases between. CDR1 and CDR2 from the germline V gene are LGHDT and YNNKEL (reference sequence). This CDR3 is built from 16 residues. Original data processing: The assay estimated nucleated cells by amplifying reference gene primers. Profiling relied on immunoSEQ multiplex PCR, and the TCRdb table lists in-frame clones only, not all of them. Clone size and the V and J calls come from that table; the DNA yielded D and trimming. The repertoire holds about 46,000 clones, with over 75% as singletons. This sequence originates from a human donor in a cohort sampled during active COVID-19. The donor label of this sample is uncertain. The sample was peripheral blood. V is TRBV3-1 (or the pseudogene TRBV3-2) and J is TRBJ2-6; tentatively, D is TRBD1 (6 bases). In DNA, the CDR3 is TGTGCCAGCAGCCAACCGACAGGTTCGGGGGCCAACGTCCTGACTTTC. Its translation: CASSQPTGSGANVLTF.